One and the same sample provided the 22 T cell receptor beta chains below, sequenced in a study of T cell repertoires in cytomegalovirus infection (dated by TCRdb to between 2018 and 2021). The treatment or condition label of this sample denotes: in vitro stimulation with specific CMV peptide epitopes to enrich CMV-specific T cells. TCRdb names Illumina HiSeq 1500 as the instrument used. TCRdb ran its own pipeline on the public reads, namely fastp trimming at Q25 and MiXCR clone calling, and kept in-frame beta chains. Rows with one shared CDR3 protein collapse into an entry with the most common genes and DNA. This sample lists 700,000 to 900,000 distinct CDR3 sequences; about 27% were detected once. The ten largest clonotypes hold 13% of the sample. Antigen specificity for these receptors is unknown. The specimen comprised cultured CD8+ T cells from PBMCs, sampled from culture after CMV antigen stimulation. These receptors came from a human donor in good health (CMV status not recorded). Some clones in this sample may be carry-over from other donors' samples.

Note on this clonotype: Given a much more abundant clone one base away, this may be a read error. V gene TRBV7-8 combines with J gene TRBJ2-5; TRBD1 is a possible D gene (5 bases). The V gene's germline CDR1 is SGHVS and CDR2 FQNEAQ. This CDR3 is 13 amino acids long. CDR3 coding DNA: TGTACCAGCAGCTTACCAGGGATCGAGACCCAGTACTTC. This translates into CTSSLPGIETQYF.

The V call is TRBV7-9, the J call TRBJ2-6; D not resolved. V dropped 6 bases and J dropped 1 base, with 7 bases sitting between them. Germline CDR1 SEHNR, CDR2 FQNEAQ (reference sequence). CDR3 length: 14 residues. The DNA of the CDR3 is TGTGCCAGCAGGCACCGGTCTGGGGCCAACGTCCTGACTTTC. Translating gives CASRHRSGANVLTF.

In its sample, this clonotype was seen a few times. This chain connects TRBV7-2 to TRBJ2-5, with D possibly matching TRBD2 (7 bases). The length of the CDR3 is 17 residues. V lost 1 base to trimming and J lost 2 bases, with 17 bases between them. Germline CDR1 is SGHTA and CDR2 is FQGNSA. CDR3 bases: TGTGCCAGCAGCTTAGGGGGGGGGGCAGGGGAGCAAGAGACCCAGTACTTC. Protein: CASSLGGGAGEQETQYF.

The V and J genes are TRBV13 and TRBJ2-1, with D unclear. Germline-derived CDR1 and CDR2 are PRHDT and FYEKMQ (reference sequence). V lost 3 bases and J lost 9, with 15 bases in between. The CDR3 has 14 amino acids. CDR3 sequence reads: CASSFGPLRPEQFF. In DNA form, the CDR3 reads TGTGCCAGCAGCTTTGGACCCCTCCGCCCTGAGCAGTTCTTC.

This clonotype was recorded a few times. V and J are TRBV15 and TRBJ2-2; D assignment may be TRBD1 or TRBD2 (5 bases each). This CDR3 comprises 16 residues. V dropped 3 bases and J dropped 1 base, with 12 bases sitting between them. Per germline, CDR1 LNHNV and CDR2 YYDKDF (reference sequence). CDR3 in amino acids: CATSSKGPLNTGELFF. In nucleotides, the CDR3 is TGTGCCACCAGCAGCAAGGGACCCTTGAACACCGGGGAGCTGTTTTTT.

The gene calls are TRBV29-1 and TRBJ1-2, with D hard to call. Trimming left V 4 bases short and J 1 base short, with 10 bases between. CDR3 length: 13 residues. The germline gives CDR1 SQVTM, CDR2 ANQGSEA. The CDR3 here is CSVAQANNYGYTF. The CDR3, as DNA: TGCAGCGTTGCCCAGGCCAATAACTATGGCTACACCTTC.

The chain joins TRBV6-5 to TRBJ2-5, with D perhaps matching TRBD2 (6 bases). From germline, CDR1 is MNHEY and CDR2 SVGAGI. V was cut by 2 bases and J by 1 base, with 23 bases left in between. The CDR3 is made up of 19 amino acids. The chain's CDR3 is CASSYPPWRRGNLQETQYF. The CDR3 coding sequence is TGTGCCAGCAGTTACCCCCCATGGAGACGGGGGAACCTCCAAGAGACCCAGTACTTC.

This clonotype showed up just a few times. The gene calls are TRBV28 and TRBJ2-3, with D tentatively TRBD1 or TRBD2 (6 bases each). The germline CDR1 and CDR2 sequences are MDHEN and SYDVKM. The CDR3 is 16 residues long. V was shortened by 3 bases and J by 0 bases, with 13 bases between the two germline ends. CDR3 DNA sequence: TGTGCCAGCAGTTTCGAAGGGGGGCGCAGCACAGATACGCAGTATTTT. Translating it yields CASSFEGGRSTDTQYF.

This clonotype was recorded a few times. The chain has TRBV19 and TRBJ2-7; 8 bases fit TRBD1. Germline CDR1 LNHDA, CDR2 SQIVND (reference sequence). There are 14 residues in the CDR3. J lost 2 bases, V lost 7 bases, and 7 bases had no gene match. This CDR3 is CASKTTGAAYEQYF. CDR3 DNA: TGTGCCAGTAAAACGACAGGGGCCGCCTACGAGCAGTACTTC.

V is TRBV4-1 and J is TRBJ2-6; D ambiguous. The ends were cut back, 5 bases at V and 0 bases at J, with 2 bases in the middle. CDR1 is MGHRA, CDR2 YSYEKL, per germline. This CDR3 has 13 amino acids. For the CDR3, the DNA is TGCGCCAGCAGCGCCTCTGGGGCCAACGTCCTGACTTTC. It yields the protein CASSASGANVLTF.

This chain links TRBV7-4 with TRBJ1-1, with a possible D match to TRBD1 (6 bases). V lost 6 bases, J lost 11 bases, and 19 bases lay in between. The germline V gene encodes CDR1 SGHVT and CDR2 SQSDAQ. The CDR3 totals 13 residues. The CDR3: CASRPGHGLFAFF. The DNA for the CDR3 is TGTGCCAGCAGACCGGGACACGGTTTGTTTGCTTTCTTT. Combining the CDR3 with reference TRBV7-4 and TRBJ1-1 gives the whole variable domain GAGVSQSPRYKVAKRGRDVALRCDSISGHVTLYWYRQTLGQGSEVLTYSQSDAQRDKSGRPSGRFSAERPERSVSTLKIQRTEQGDSAVYLCASRPGHGLFAFFGQGTRLTVV.

At least ten counts were recorded for this clonotype. J is TRBJ2-3 and V is TRBV27; TRBD1 matches 7 bases. Per germline, CDR1 MNHEY and CDR2 SMNVEV (reference sequence). The V segment lost 10 bases and the J segment 0 bases; nucleotides outside the gene matches: 4. The CDR3 totals 13 residues. CDR3 nucleotide sequence: TGTGCCACCACGGGACAGAGCACAGATACGCAGTATTTT. As protein: CATTGQSTDTQYF.

This clonotype has ten or more counts. One end of the junction does not line up with germline, which may come from a read error. The chain joins TRBV7-2 to TRBJ2-1; D is perhaps TRBD2 (7 bases). This CDR3 has 14 residues. Germline values: CDR1 SGHTA, CDR2 FQGNSA. The CDR3 region is CASSSGGSGERGIF. The CDR3, as DNA: TGTGCCAGCAGCTCGGGTGGCAGCGGGGAAAGGGGGATCTTC.

This clonotype has more than one count but fewer than ten. The chain uses TRBV5-5 and TRBJ1-1; D unresolved. CDR1 SGHKS and CDR2 YYEKEE come from the germline V gene (reference sequence). The length of the CDR3 is 17 residues. Between the trimmed V and J ends, which lost 4 bases and 0 bases, there was a span of 19 bases. CDR3 region: CASSLYLPGGMNTEAFF. The CDR3 coding sequence is TGTGCCAGCAGCCTTTACCTACCGGGCGGGATGAACACTGAAGCTTTCTTT. The variable domain in full, completed from reference TRBV5-5 and TRBJ1-1, reads DAGVTQSPTHLIKTRGQQVTLRCSPISGHKSVSWYQQVLGQGPQFIFQYYEKEERGRGNFPDRFSARQFPNYSSELNVNALLLGDSALYLCASSLYLPGGMNTEAFFGQGTRLTVV.

The rearrangement joins TRBV2 to TRBJ1-2; a possible D gene is TRBD1 (6 bases). V lost 8 bases and J lost 1, with 20 bases in between. This CDR3 region has 16 residues. Germline loops: CDR1 SNHLY, CDR2 FYNNEI. In DNA form, the CDR3 reads TGTGCCAGCTTTCGGCCCGGGACACCTGATAACTATGGCTACACCTTC. It yields the protein CASFRPGTPDNYGYTF. Variable domain in full (rest from reference TRBV2 and TRBJ1-2): EPEVTQTPSHQVTQMGQEVILRCVPISNHLYFYWYRQILGQKVEFLVSFYNNEISEKSEIFDDQFSVERPDGSNFTLKIRSTKLEDSAMYFCASFRPGTPDNYGYTFGSGTRLTVV.

The chain couples TRBV4-1 to TRBJ2-7; 10 nucleotides line up with TRBD2. This CDR3 is built from 17 residues. Germline V gene data show CDR1 as MGHRA and CDR2 as YSYEKL. V was pared by 3 bases and J by 2 bases, with 10 bases of the junction left unmatched. CDR3 bases: TGCGCCAGCAGCCAGGAGAGCCTAGCGGGGGATACCTACGAGCAGTACTTC. It encodes CASSQESLAGDTYEQYF.

At least ten counts were recorded for this clonotype. The genes are TRBV7-9 and TRBJ2-5; 7 bases match TRBD2. CDR1 SEHNR and CDR2 FQNEAQ come from the germline V gene (reference sequence). J gave up 2 bases and V 0 bases, and 0 bases lay outside the gene matches. This CDR3 contains 14 residues. CDR3 nucleotide sequence: TGTGCCAGCAGCTTAGCGGGGGGGCAAGAGACCCAGTACTTC. Its protein is CASSLAGGQETQYF.

This rearrangement joins TRBV6-6 to TRBJ2-7; TRBD1 matches at 7 bases. Germline V gene data show CDR1 as MNHNY and CDR2 as SVGAGI (reference sequence). The J segment lost 5 bases and the V segment lost 11 bases, leaving 15 bases of the junction unmatched. This CDR3 comprises 14 residues. CDR3 in amino acids: CACGPAGGPHEQYF. The CDR3 DNA sequence: TGTGCCTGCGGCCCGGCAGGGGGTCCCCACGAGCAGTACTTC.

This chain links TRBV12-3 or TRBV12-4 with TRBJ2-1; D gene unclear. Trimming took off 9 bases at V and 4 bases at J, with 16 bases between the two ends. The CDR3 covers 14 residues. CDR3 bases: TGTGCCAGAGCCTGCACCGTCCTTTACAATGAGCAGTTCTTC. It codes for CARACTVLYNEQFF.

The gene calls are TRBV28 and TRBJ2-6; D gene unclear. V dropped 5 bases and J dropped 2 bases, with 13 bases sitting between them. The CDR3 consists of 16 residues. CDR1 and CDR2 from the germline V gene are MDHEN and SYDVKM. CDR3 region: CASSPYLRAGANVLTF. The DNA of the CDR3 is TGTGCCAGCAGTCCCTATCTAAGGGCTGGGGCCAACGTCCTGACTTTC.

This clonotype was picked up a small number of times. The rearrangement joins TRBV12-3 or TRBV12-4 to TRBJ2-3; a possible D gene is TRBD2 (5 bases). V gave up 9 bases and J gave up 2 bases, with 15 bases separating them. This CDR3 has 14 residues. CDR3 region: CASRKDSYTDTQYF. DNA for the CDR3: TGTGCCAGTAGAAAGGACTCCTACACAGATACGCAGTATTTT.

The chain is built from TRBV19 and TRBJ2-7; no clear D. Germline V gene data show CDR1 as LNHDA and CDR2 as SQIVND (reference sequence). Deletions cut 5 bases from V and 1 base from J, with 15 bases between. The length of the CDR3 is 15 residues. The CDR3 loop reads CASSARYSSSYEQYV. The CDR3 bases are TGTGCCAGTAGTGCAAGGTATTCGAGTTCCTACGAGCAGTACGTC.